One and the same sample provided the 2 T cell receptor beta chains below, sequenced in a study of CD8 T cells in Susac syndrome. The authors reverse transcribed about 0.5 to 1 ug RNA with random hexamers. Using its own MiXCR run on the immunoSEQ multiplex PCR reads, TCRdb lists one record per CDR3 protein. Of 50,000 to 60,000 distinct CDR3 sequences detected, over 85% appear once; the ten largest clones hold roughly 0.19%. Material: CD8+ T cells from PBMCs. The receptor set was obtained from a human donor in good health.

The CDR3 DNA follows: TGTGCCAGCAGTTACTCTGAGGGCGTAACCGGGGAGCTGTTTTTT. Translated, it gives CASSYSEGVTGELFF. The chain couples TRBV6-6 to TRBJ2-2; D may be TRBD2 (5 bases). The CDR3 extends over 15 amino acids. V was cut by 0 bases and J by 5 bases, with 10 bases left in between. Germline V CDR1 and CDR2: MNHNY, SVGAGI (reference sequence).

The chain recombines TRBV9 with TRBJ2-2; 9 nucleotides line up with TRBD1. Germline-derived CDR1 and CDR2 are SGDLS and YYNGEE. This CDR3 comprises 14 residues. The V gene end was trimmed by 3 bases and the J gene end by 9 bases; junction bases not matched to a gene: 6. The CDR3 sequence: CASSEGQGRRELFF. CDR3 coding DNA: TGTGCCAGCAGCGAGGGACAGGGCCGCCGGGAGCTGTTTTTT.